This T cell receptor beta chain was sequenced in a study of a mutant IDH1 vaccine in newly diagnosed glioma. Study-wide findings and caveats: Pseudoprogression seemingly bore no relation to changes in top peripheral T cell clonotypes.

In the case of this clone: Its antigen remains unidentified.

Germline assignment: CDR1 SNHLY and CDR2 FYNNEI. CDR3 length equals 15 residues. Losses at the gene ends were 5 bases for V and 0 bases for J; bases not matched to a gene: 4. The assay was immunoSEQ multiplex PCR, and TCRdb's table has in-frame clones only and misses some. Of tens of thousands of clones in the sample, roughly 80% are singletons; the top ten hold 4.5% to 5.5%. The sample's time point: baseline, week 1 (first vaccination visit). Treatment noted: pre-vaccination baseline after standard-of-care therapy. The source of this sequence is a man between 40 and 49 years old with glioma. Some clones in this sample may be carry-over from other donors' samples. Here the sequenced sample was PBMCs, taken from a glioma patient treated with radiotherapy, temozolomide or both. The chain combines TRBV2 with TRBJ2-7; 10 bases agree with TRBD2. CDR3 region: CASSLAGGYSYEQYF. The CDR3 region has the DNA TGTGCCAGCAGTTTAGCGGGGGGTTACTCCTACGAGCAGTACTTC.